This TCR beta chain originates from a study of T-cell reconstitution after alpha-beta-depleted transplantation in children. The study's findings and limits: Reports say that about two months after transplant, the alpha-beta T cells came out of several hundred graft clones that had expanded. Some patients' high day-60 TCRbeta diversity was traced to surviving recipient T cells and thymic progenitors. The main origin of T-cell counts and diversity one year after transplant was newly produced T cells.

Unique molecular identifiers were incorporated when the TCRbeta library was constructed. MiXCR was run by TCRdb on the PCR reads, yielding one entry per CDR3 protein. The sample has approximately 79,000 distinct CDR3 sequences; 18% are singletons. This clonotype has more than one count but fewer than ten. What it binds is not known. This CDR3 is 13 amino acids long. Trimming removed 7 bases at V and 0 bases at J, with 8 bases between. The germline V gene has CDR1 MNHNS and CDR2 SASEGT. The rearrangement uses TRBV6-1 and TRBJ2-3; D perhaps matches TRBD2 (5 bases). This TCR was recovered from a male patient aged 2 to 10 who had a stem cell transplant for acute lymphoblastic leukemia, so the T cells may come from the graft donor. The input for sequencing was PBMCs, mostly from graft donor cells, taken 360 days after TCRalphabeta/CD19-depleted stem cell transplant. CDR3 loop: CASKGASTDTQYF. The CDR3, as DNA: TGTGCCAGCAAGGGAGCTAGCACAGATACGCAGTATTTT.